This T cell receptor beta chain stems from a study of blood T cell repertoires in COVID-19. The ends lost 1 base at V and 4 bases at J; junction bases unmatched: 5. The CDR3 has 16 residues. Germline lookup yields CDR1 LGHDT and CDR2 YNNKEL (reference sequence). Profiling relied on immunoSEQ multiplex PCR, and the TCRdb table lists in-frame clones only, not all of them. Here the sample spans about 160,000 clones, about 84% being singletons. The TCR was taken from a man between 35 and 55 years old who had recovered from COVID-19. The sample comprised PBMCs or T cells enriched from blood (not recorded which). The chain carries TRBV3-1 (or the pseudogene TRBV3-2) and TRBJ2-5; 11 bases fit TRBD2. This CDR3 is CASSQAPSGGRETQYF. The CDR3 region has the DNA TGTGCCAGCAGCCAAGCCCCTAGCGGGGGGAGAGAGACCCAGTACTTC.